The rows below give T cell receptor beta chains drawn from one sample of a study of T cell responses to AZD1222 COVID-19 vaccine. TCRdb's table, derived via immunoSEQ multiplex PCR, lists solely in-frame clones and lacks some. The data show approximately 150,000 clones, 90% to 95% seen once. This specimen consisted of peripheral blood, obtained on day 0 of AZD1222 vaccination. Receptors were obtained from an adult in good health. CDR3s include the opening cysteine and the closing phenylalanine or tryptophan. D genes are given only for firm matches. Clone sizes are given selectively: once, few, many, or a class where the clone is expanded.

D	size	V	J	CDR3	DNA
-	-	TRBV11-3	TRBJ2-1	CASSLPGLSSYNEQFF	TGTGCCAGCAGCTTACCTGGGCTCTCCTCCTACAATGAGCAGTTCTTC
-	-	TRBV6-2/TRBV6-3	TRBJ1-1	CASSYAGDAPPGTEAFF	TGTGCCAGCAGTTACGCGGGGGACGCACCCCCCGGGACTGAAGCTTTCTTT
-	-	TRBV14	TRBJ1-6	CASSQVTGTNSPLHF	TGTGCCAGCAGCCAAGTAACAGGAACAAATTCACCCCTCCACTTT
-	-	TRBV6-5	TRBJ1-2	CASSPVFPGDGYTF	TGTGCCAGCAGCCCGGTTTTCCCAGGGGATGGCTACACCTTC
TRBD1	-	TRBV28	TRBJ2-3	CASSFRTGKVVTDTQYF	TGTGCCAGCAGTTTCCGGACAGGGAAGGTGGTAACAGATACGCAGTATTTT
-	-	TRBV10-3	TRBJ1-2	CAIRVGSIAPLYTF	TGTGCCATCAGGGTTGGTTCCATTGCCCCTCTCTACACCTTC
-	-	TRBV4-1	TRBJ1-6	CASSPGFNDRYYNSPLHF	TGCGCCAGCAGCCCAGGCTTCAACGACAGATACTATAATTCACCCCTCCACTTT
-	-	TRBV6-2/TRBV6-3	TRBJ1-1	CASTPGWENTEAFF	TGTGCCAGCACCCCGGGATGGGAGAACACTGAAGCTTTCTTT
TRBD2	-	TRBV7-3	TRBJ2-1	CASSSLAGRYNEQFF	TGTGCCAGCAGCTCTCTAGCGGGGCGATACAATGAGCAGTTCTTC
-	once	TRBV27	TRBJ2-7	CASSPTTGTHLSYEQYF	TGTGCCAGCAGTCCAACAACCGGGACCCACCTCTCCTACGAGCAGTACTTC
-	few	TRBV6-2/TRBV6-3	TRBJ1-1	CASSTATGYRAFF	TGTGCCAGCAGCACCGCGACGGGCTACCGGGCTTTCTTT
-	-	TRBV11-2	TRBJ1-3	CASSSQLGNTIYF	TGTGCCAGCAGCTCACAGCTTGGGAACACCATATATTTT
-	-	TRBV9	TRBJ2-2	CASSVAPGAAGELFF	TGTGCCAGCAGCGTAGCCCCAGGGGCTGCCGGGGAGCTGTTTTTT
-	-	TRBV6-5	TRBJ2-5	CASSYRAGQETQYF	TGTGCCAGCAGTTACAGGGCTGGCCAAGAGACCCAGTACTTC
-	-	TRBV7-9	TRBJ2-1	CASSPLAGFYNEQFF	TGTGCCAGCAGCCCTCTCGCGGGTTTTTACAATGAGCAGTTCTTC
-	-	TRBV5-4	TRBJ1-1	CASSFGQMNTEAFF	TGTGCCAGCAGCTTTGGACAAATGAACACTGAAGCTTTCTTT
-	-	TRBV9	TRBJ1-2	CASSAGLGDYGYTF	TGTGCCAGCAGCGCGGGTCTTGGGGACTATGGCTACACCTTC
-	once	TRBV1	TRBJ1-1	CTSSQLLEQGDTEAFF	TGCACCAGCAGCCAACTTCTTGAACAGGGGGACACTGAAGCTTTCTTT
TRBD2	-	TRBV3-1/TRBV3-2	TRBJ2-1	CASSQGGGIGYNEQFF	TGTGCCAGCAGCCAAGGGGGGGGGATTGGGTACAATGAGCAGTTCTTC
-	-	TRBV10-3	TRBJ1-6	CAISDFALTLHF	TGTGCCATCAGTGACTTCGCACTGACCCTCCACTTT
-	-	TRBV5-8	TRBJ2-1	CASSLGNSYNEQFF	TGTGCCAGCAGCTTGGGGAACAGCTACAATGAGCAGTTCTTC
-	-	TRBV5-1	TRBJ1-3	CASKVGNSGNTIYF	TGCGCCAGCAAGGTCGGGAACTCTGGAAACACCATATATTTT
-	-	TRBV7-9	TRBJ2-5	CASSLSRETQYF	TGTGCCAGCAGCTTGTCCAGAGAGACCCAGTACTTC
-	-	TRBV6-5	TRBJ2-5	CASRPPGGETQYF	TGTGCCAGCAGACCTCCCGGGGGAGAGACCCAGTACTTC
-	-	TRBV28	TRBJ1-6	CASSLKGDWDSPLHF	TGTGCCAGCAGTCTAAAAGGGGATTGGGATTCACCCCTCCACTTT
-	-	TRBV30	TRBJ1-3	CAWSVGGGLNTIYF	TGTGCCTGGAGTGTAGGGGGGGGACTCAACACCATATATTTT
-	-	TRBV6-5	TRBJ1-2	CASSISGAGGYTF	TGTGCCAGCAGTATATCAGGGGCAGGTGGCTACACCTTC
-	-	TRBV7-8	TRBJ2-7	CASSWRQVREQYF	TGTGCCAGCAGCTGGAGACAGGTGAGGGAGCAGTACTTC
TRBD1	-	TRBV18	TRBJ2-5	CASSPREGAEETQYF	TGTGCCAGCTCACCACGAGAGGGGGCGGAGGAGACCCAGTACTTC
-	-	TRBV9	TRBJ2-5	CASSVPQTGSGEETQYF	TGTGCCAGCAGCGTCCCCCAGACCGGTAGCGGAGAAGAGACCCAGTACTTC
TRBD2	-	TRBV18	TRBJ2-1	CASSPPGTRDEDEQFF	TGTGCCAGCTCACCACCCGGGACTAGGGATGAGGATGAGCAGTTCTTC
-	-	TRBV6-5	TRBJ1-5	CASSYSGTTDQPQHF	TGTGCCAGCAGTTACTCGGGGACAACCGATCAGCCCCAGCATTTT
-	-	TRBV5-8	TRBJ1-5	CASSLAGSSVGPQHF	TGTGCCAGCAGCTTGGCGGGCTCGAGTGTGGGGCCCCAGCATTTT
-	-	TRBV25-1	TRBJ2-7	CASRTTRDKGIYRQYF	TGTGCCAGCAGGACCACCCGGGACAAGGGTATTTACCGGCAGTACTTC
TRBD1	-	TRBV19	TRBJ1-2	CASSIAGQGAGYTF	TGTGCCAGTAGTATAGCGGGACAGGGTGCCGGCTACACCTTC
-	-	TRBV20-1	TRBJ2-1	CSASPGRFGPEQFF	TGCAGTGCTAGTCCCGGCAGGTTCGGTCCCGAGCAGTTCTTC
-	-	TRBV19	TRBJ2-1	CASSIVQDPYNEQFF	TGTGCCAGTAGTATAGTGCAGGACCCCTACAATGAGCAGTTCTTC
-	-	TRBV11-3	TRBJ2-2	CASSSESGPPLNTGELFF	TGTGCCAGCAGCTCAGAGTCAGGGCCGCCGCTTAACACCGGGGAGCTGTTTTTT
-	-	TRBV5-8	TRBJ2-3	CASSKGVEVGTDTQYF	TGTGCCAGCAGCAAGGGGGTGGAGGTAGGCACAGATACGCAGTATTTT
-	-	TRBV30	TRBJ1-6	CAWSVESPLHF	TGTGCCTGGAGTGTGGAGTCACCCCTCCACTTT
TRBD1	-	TRBV24-1	TRBJ2-6	CATSDFNPRDRVSGANVLTF	TGTGCCACCAGTGATTTTAATCCTCGGGACAGGGTGTCTGGGGCCAACGTCCTGACTTTC
-	-	TRBV5-6	TRBJ1-1	CASSRRGRVYQNTEAFF	TGTGCCAGCAGCAGACGCGGCAGGGTCTACCAGAACACTGAAGCTTTCTTT
TRBD2	-	TRBV30	TRBJ2-7	CACNQLAGGLLLSYEQYF	TGTGCCTGCAATCAGCTAGCGGGAGGGCTCCTCCTTTCCTACGAGCAGTACTTC
TRBD1	once	TRBV2	TRBJ1-5	CASREYDRDQPQHF	TGTGCCAGCAGGGAATATGACAGGGATCAGCCCCAGCATTTT
-	-	TRBV28	TRBJ2-2	CASRTRGSGTGELFF	TGTGCCAGCAGGACGCGAGGGAGTGGGACCGGGGAGCTGTTTTTT
TRBD2	-	TRBV27	TRBJ2-1	CASSLGLAQGEQFF	TGTGCCAGCAGTTTAGGACTAGCACAGGGTGAGCAGTTCTTC
-	-	TRBV18	TRBJ1-2	CASSPDRNYGYTF	TGTGCCAGCTCCCCAGACAGGAACTATGGCTACACCTTC
TRBD1	-	TRBV7-9	TRBJ1-2	CASSRGQGSYTF	TGTGCCAGCAGCAGGGGACAGGGCAGCTACACCTTC
-	-	TRBV5-1	TRBJ1-5	CASSLLGGDQPQHF	TGCGCCAGCAGCTTGTTGGGGGGCGATCAGCCCCAGCATTTT
-	few	TRBV7-2	TRBJ1-2	CASSPRRVGNGYTF	TGTGCCAGCAGCCCCCGACGGGTGGGAAATGGCTACACCTTC
-	-	TRBV7-2	TRBJ1-6	CASSLDTGGSYNSPLHF	TGTGCCAGCAGCTTGGACACCGGAGGATCCTATAATTCACCCCTCCACTTT
-	-	TRBV12-5	TRBJ1-2	CASGFGRDRGYTF	TGTGCTAGTGGTTTCGGACGGGATAGAGGCTACACCTTC
TRBD1	-	TRBV7-2	TRBJ1-2	CASSSGQGIYGYTF	TGTGCCAGCAGCTCAGGACAGGGCATTTATGGCTACACCTTC
-	-	TRBV28	TRBJ1-2	CASTRVGGYTF	TGTGCCAGCACCAGGGTAGGCGGCTACACCTTC
TRBD2	-	TRBV2	TRBJ2-1	CASSGVAGVSGEQFF	TGTGCCAGCAGTGGGGTAGCGGGAGTTTCTGGTGAGCAGTTCTTC